This T cell receptor (beta chain) was obtained from a study of cytomegalovirus exposure and HLA in healthy donors. The CDR3 has 14 residues. The ends lost 0 bases at V and 10 bases at J; junction bases unmatched: 4. Germline V gives CDR1 SGHRS, CDR2 YFSETQ. Points on this clone: The target antigen is unknown.

Healthy bone marrow donors made up the donors. The study, taken as a whole, reports: Among the CMV-associated chains, a few were confirmed in vitro as specific for CMV antigens. Many donors shared some public TCRs, even though most TCR sequences were rare.

Vbeta (60) and Jbeta (13) primers were used in the PCR. Produced via immunoSEQ multiplex PCR; TCRdb's table is partial and in-frame only. The sample lists 120,000 or so clones, around 75% occurring once. The material sequenced was PBMCs. The chain carries TRBV5-1 and TRBJ1-4; 9 bases map to TRBD1. The receptor's source is a man aged 25-45 years in good health and CMV-seronegative. CDR3 region: CASSLDRGLGKLFF. Written as DNA, the CDR3 is TGCGCCAGCAGCTTGGACAGGGGGCTGGGAAAACTGTTTTTT.